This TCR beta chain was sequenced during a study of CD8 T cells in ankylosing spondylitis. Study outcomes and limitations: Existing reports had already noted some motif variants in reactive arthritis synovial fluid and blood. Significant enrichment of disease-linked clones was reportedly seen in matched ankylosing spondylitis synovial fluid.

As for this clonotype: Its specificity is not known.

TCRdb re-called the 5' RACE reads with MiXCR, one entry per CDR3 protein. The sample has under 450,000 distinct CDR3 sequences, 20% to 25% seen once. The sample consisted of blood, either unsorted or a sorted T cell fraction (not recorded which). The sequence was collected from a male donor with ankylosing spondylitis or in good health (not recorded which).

The CDR3 protein is CASSPGPGTGELFF. The CDR3 nucleotides read TGCGCCAGCAGCCCCGGTCCAGGCACCGGGGAGCTGTTTTTT. The rearrangement links TRBV4-1 to TRBJ2-2; D ambiguous. V was clipped by 4 bases and J by 4 bases, with 10 bases between them. CDR1 MGHRA and CDR2 YSYEKL come from the germline V gene. The CDR3 has 14 amino acids.